The clone carrying this T cell receptor (beta chain) appeared a single time. Its target is not known. Naive CD8 cells were CD45RO-negative, positively selected for CCR7, excluding terminally differentiated effector memory CD45RA+ cells. The protocol was immunoSEQ multiplex PCR, while the TCRdb copy is restricted to in-frame clones and leaves out a portion. This table has about 2.2 million clones, 93% appearing once. This CDR3 is 17 amino acids long. The sample belongs to a study of shared clonotypes between healthy human individuals. Study-level points and caveats: Generation probabilities of non-shared clonotypes were lower (relative to those shared by all four donors).

The receptor's source is a man aged 18 to 30 in good health. Some clones in this sample may be carry-over from other donors' samples. The sample consisted of naive CD8+ T cells from PBMCs. J is TRBJ2-4 and V is TRBV21-1; the table assigns TRBD2, which was not confirmed against the DNA. TRBV21-1 is a known pseudogene. As DNA, the CDR3 is TGTGCCAGCAGCTACGAGGGCCGGAGACTAGCCAAAAACATTCAGTACTTC. Its protein product is CASSYEGRRLAKNIQYF.